This TCR beta chain was sequenced in a study of preoperative IRX-2 immunotherapy in early breast cancer. Measured with immunoSEQ multiplex PCR; TCRdb has only the in-frame clones, and not every one. Here the sample spans around 30,000 clones, around 83% being singletons. The treatment denotes: preoperative locoregional IRX-2 cytokine immunotherapy. Samples came from a phase Ib trial of preoperative locoregional IRX-2 cytokine immunotherapy. Germline lookup yields CDR1 KGHSH and CDR2 LQKENI. Germline trimming cut 4 bases from V and 3 bases from J; bases unmatched to any gene: 6. The CDR3 length is 14 residues.

The TCR comes from a human donor with breast cancer. This rearrangement joins TRBV18 to TRBJ2-7, with TRBD2 matching over 7 bases. The specimen was lymph node tissue, collected from a patient treated with IRX-2 immunotherapy. The CDR3 region has the DNA TGTGCCAGCTCACAATCCAGCGGGGACTACGAGCAGTACTTC. This translates into CASSQSSGDYEQYF.